These 8 T cell receptor beta chains were sequenced from one sample in a study of CD8+ T cells in alopecia areata. Sequencing relied on a cDNA template that was reverse transcribed from extracted RNA. The table came from immunoSEQ multiplex PCR; TCRdb's copy has only in-frame clones and leaves some out. In the table there are 200,000 to 250,000 clones, approximately 60% of which are singletons. Sequencing was done on a sample of CD8+ T cells sorted from blood. The receptor set was obtained from a human donor in good health.

The chain employs TRBV5-1 and TRBJ2-5; D is unclear. There are 14 residues in the CDR3. Germline V gene sequence: CDR1 SGHRS, CDR2 YFSETQ. The V end lost 7 bases, the J end lost 5 bases, and 18 bases lay between the germline ends. The CDR3 loop reads CASHPGMAGETQYF. DNA for the CDR3: TGCGCCAGCCATCCGGGCATGGCCGGGGAGACCCAGTACTTC.

The rearrangement uses TRBV6-5 and TRBJ2-3; possibly TRBD1 for D (5 bases). The CDR3 runs 12 residues. Germline V gene data show CDR1 as MNHEY and CDR2 as SVGAGI. V was shortened by 6 bases and J by 6 bases, with 10 bases between the two germline ends. Written as DNA, the CDR3 is TGTGCCAGCAGCCCAGGGTCGGATACGCAGTATTTT. This encodes CASSPGSDTQYF.

CDR3 nucleotide sequence: TGTGCCAGCAGCTTGGTCAGGGATCCCTACGAGCAGTACTTC. Amino acid sequence: CASSLVRDPYEQYF. This chain uses TRBV5-6 with TRBJ2-7; D perhaps matches TRBD1 (5 bases). The ends were cut back, 0 bases at V and 2 bases at J, with 9 bases in the middle. This CDR3 contains 14 residues. The germline V gene has CDR1 SGHDT and CDR2 YYEEEE.

The genes are TRBV29-1 and TRBJ2-1, with D tentatively TRBD1 or TRBD2 (6 bases each). The V gene lost 4 bases and the J gene lost 4 bases, with 14 bases spanning the gap. CDR1 is SQVTM, CDR2 ANQGSEA, per germline. This CDR3 is built from 14 residues. The CDR3 region has the DNA TGCAGCGTTGGGGGCGGGGACAAGTACAATGAGCAGTTCTTC. Translation: CSVGGGDKYNEQFF.

This chain joins TRBV9 and TRBJ2-7; no firm D call. The V gene lost 4 bases and the J gene lost 2 bases, with 13 bases spanning the gap. The CDR3 contains 14 residues. Germline V gene data show CDR1 as SGDLS and CDR2 as YYNGEE. CDR3 in DNA: TGTGCCAGCAGCTTCCGGACCGAGACCTACGAGCAGTACTTC. It is translated as CASSFRTETYEQYF.

In its sample, this clone was seen many times. The genes are TRBV14 and TRBJ2-1, with D tentatively TRBD1 or TRBD2 (5 bases each). The CDR3 has 13 amino acids. The V gene's germline CDR1 is SGHDN and CDR2 FVKESK. Trimming took 4 bases from V and 5 from J, leaving 9 bases between them. The CDR3 DNA is TGTGCCAGCAGCCCCGGGGCCCACAATGAGCAGTTCTTC. Translation: CASSPGAHNEQFF.

This clone has only a few counts. J is TRBJ2-5 and V is TRBV6-1; 11 bases agree with TRBD2. The CDR3 loop spans 17 amino acids. CDR1 and CDR2 from the germline V gene are MNHNS and SASEGT. The V gene end was trimmed by 2 bases and the J gene end by 2 bases; junction bases not matched to a gene: 7. CDR3 residues: CASSEPGLAAIQETQYF. The CDR3 DNA reads as TGTGCCAGCAGTGAACCGGGACTAGCGGCGATACAAGAGACCCAGTACTTC.

This clone was seen just once. The DNA for the CDR3 is TGTGCCTGGAGTGTAGCGGGGGGGAACAATGAGCAGTTCTTC. This gives the protein CAWSVAGGNNEQFF. The chain links TRBV30 to TRBJ2-1, with 10 bases lining up with TRBD2. CDR1 and CDR2 from the germline V gene are GTSNPN and SVGIG (reference sequence). The CDR3 is made up of 14 amino acids. Trimming cost V 0 bases and J 5 bases; bases outside gene matches: 1.